This entry lists 15 T cell receptor beta chains sequenced from one sample in a study of beta chain features in type 1 diabetes. Expressed TCRB transcripts were sequenced after all isolated RNA was converted to cDNA. The protocol was immunoSEQ multiplex PCR, while the TCRdb copy is restricted to in-frame clones and leaves out a portion. The repertoire has over 700,000 clones, 15% to 20% of them found once; the top ten carry roughly 0.025%. Sample: naive CD4+ T cells from blood. The origin of the receptors is a woman aged 18-30 years in good health.

The chain's CDR3 is CASSFPASYEQYF. The CDR3 DNA follows: TGTGCCAGCAGCTTTCCCGCGTCCTACGAGCAGTACTTC. This chain joins TRBV7-2 and TRBJ2-7, with D hard to call. The CDR3 contains 13 residues. Germline V gene data show CDR1 as SGHTA and CDR2 as FQGNSA. Trimming took 3 bases from V and 1 from J, leaving 7 bases between them.

This clone has just a few counts. The chain has TRBV18 and TRBJ2-5, with D possibly TRBD1 on 5 matching bases. Germline CDR1 reads KGHSH; CDR2 reads LQKENI. The V end lost 4 bases, the J end lost 3 bases, and 18 bases lay between the germline ends. CDR3 size: 16 residues. The CDR3 region is CASSLQGPGLEETQYF. CDR3 DNA sequence: TGTGCCAGCTCACTCCAGGGCCCAGGGCTCGAAGAGACCCAGTACTTC.

The table lists this clone with a few counts. The CDR3 region is CASSLEFGVYEQYF. CDR3 bases: TGTGCCAGCAGCTTAGAGTTTGGAGTCTACGAGCAGTACTTC. The chain combines TRBV7-9 with TRBJ2-7; no clear D gene. Germline V gene lookup returns CDR1 SEHNR and CDR2 FQNEAQ (reference sequence). This CDR3 is built from 14 residues. Trimming removed 1 base at V and 3 bases at J, with 10 bases between.

This chain connects TRBV6-6 to TRBJ2-1; D assignment may be TRBD1 or TRBD2 (5 bases each). The CDR3 length is 13 residues. V lost 6 bases to trimming and J lost 4 bases, with 10 bases between them. Germline V gives CDR1 MNHNY, CDR2 SVGAGI (reference sequence). CDR3 DNA: TGTGCCAGCAGCCGGGACGGATACAATGAGCAGTTCTTC. Encoded protein: CASSRDGYNEQFF.

This sequence joins TRBV11-2 and TRBJ2-7; D gene uncertain. CDR1 and CDR2 from the germline V gene are SGHAT and FQNNGV. Trimming removed 0 bases at V and 1 base at J, with 7 bases between. The CDR3 sequence is 14 residues long. The CDR3 is CASSLEGRSYEQYF. The CDR3 DNA follows: TGTGCCAGCAGCTTAGAAGGACGGTCCTACGAGCAGTACTTC.

The chain couples TRBV18 to TRBJ1-5; D possibly corresponds to TRBD1 (5 bases). Looked up from germline, CDR1 is KGHSH and CDR2 is LQKENI. V lost 3 bases to trimming and J lost 8 bases, with 14 bases between them. The CDR3 runs to 14 residues. The CDR3 sequence is CASSPNGRDEPQHF. The CDR3 DNA reads TGTGCCAGCTCACCGAATGGCAGGGATGAGCCCCAGCATTTT.

This clone was detected a few times. This rearrangement joins TRBV29-1 to TRBJ1-5; a weak D match, TRBD1 (6 bases). This CDR3 region has 13 residues. Germline CDR1 SQVTM, CDR2 ANQGSEA. V lost 4 bases and J 3 bases, leaving 10 bases between the germline ends. CDR3 protein: CSVAGQNNQPQHF. The DNA of the CDR3 is TGCAGCGTTGCCGGACAGAACAATCAGCCCCAGCATTTT.

The chain carries TRBV4-2 and TRBJ1-1; D uncertain. Trimming removed 3 bases at V and 7 bases at J, with 12 bases between. The CDR3 spans 13 residues. Germline CDR1 is LGHNA and CDR2 is YNFKEQ. Here the CDR3 DNA reads TGTGCCAGCAGCCAGGAGGACGGAGGTGAAGCTTTCTTT. Protein: CASSQEDGGEAFF.

The DNA for the CDR3 is TGCAGTGCTTGGACTAGGGGGAGCCAGTACTTC. Translating it yields CSAWTRGSQYF. J is TRBJ2-5 and V is TRBV20-1; perhaps TRBD2 as D (7 bases). The CDR3 runs to 11 residues. Germline CDR1 and CDR2: DFQATT and SNEGSKA (reference sequence). The V and J ends lost 5 bases and 10 bases respectively, with 14 bases between them.

The gene calls are TRBV6-6 and TRBJ2-7; TRBD1 is a possible D gene (5 bases). The CDR3 runs 15 residues. The V gene's germline CDR1 is MNHNY and CDR2 SVGAGI (reference sequence). Trimming shortened V by 7 bases and J by 6 bases, and 22 bases separated the two germline ends. Here the CDR3 reads CASNQTPSGSGEQYF. Written as DNA, the CDR3 is TGTGCCAGCAACCAGACGCCCTCAGGGTCCGGCGAGCAGTACTTC.

This clone turned up a few times. CDR3 sequence (DNA): TGTGCCAGCAGCTTGGCGACTAGCGGGAGAACCGGGGAGCTGTTTTTT. Translated, it gives CASSLATSGRTGELFF. The genes are TRBV5-8 and TRBJ2-2, with 12 bases fitting TRBD2. This CDR3 region has 16 residues. J was trimmed by 5 bases and V by 0 bases; bases with no gene match: 2. Per the germline V gene, CDR1 is SGHTS and CDR2 is YDEGEE.

This chain links TRBV19 with TRBJ2-3; the match to TRBD2 covers 11 bases. After removal of 3 bases from V and 4 bases from J, the junction contained 3 bases not matched to a gene. The CDR3 spans 15 residues. Germline V gene sequence: CDR1 LNHDA, CDR2 SQIVND (reference sequence). This CDR3 reads CASSISGRASDTQYF. CDR3 in DNA: TGTGCCAGTAGTATTAGCGGGAGGGCCTCAGATACGCAGTATTTT.

This clone was observed a few times. This chain connects TRBV7-3 to TRBJ2-1; 8 positions match TRBD1. The CDR3 runs to 15 residues. V shed 1 base and J 3 bases; nucleotides not matched to a gene: 2. Germline assignment: CDR1 SGHTA and CDR2 FQGTGA. CDR3 DNA: TGTGCCAGCAGCTTAAGCGGGACAGGCTACAATGAGCAGTTCTTC. The encoded protein is CASSLSGTGYNEQFF.

The chain combines TRBV15 with TRBJ2-1, with TRBD2 identical over 7 bases. This CDR3 is built from 13 residues. Germline-derived CDR1 and CDR2 are LNHNV and YYDKDF (reference sequence). Trimming at V came to 6 bases and at J to 6 bases, leaving 5 bases not matched to a gene. The CDR3 nucleotides are TGTGCCACCAGATCTTCTAGCGGCAATGAGCAGTTCTTC. This sequence encodes CATRSSSGNEQFF.

The chain links TRBV9 to TRBJ2-2; 9 bases match TRBD1. The junction had 6 bases not matched to a gene; V was cut back by 2 bases and J by 7 bases. The germline V gene encodes CDR1 SGDLS and CDR2 YYNGEE. CDR3 length equals 15 residues. The CDR3 coding sequence is TGTGCCAGCAGCGTCACAGGGGGCGCCGTCGGGGAGCTGTTTTTT. Its translation is CASSVTGGAVGELFF.